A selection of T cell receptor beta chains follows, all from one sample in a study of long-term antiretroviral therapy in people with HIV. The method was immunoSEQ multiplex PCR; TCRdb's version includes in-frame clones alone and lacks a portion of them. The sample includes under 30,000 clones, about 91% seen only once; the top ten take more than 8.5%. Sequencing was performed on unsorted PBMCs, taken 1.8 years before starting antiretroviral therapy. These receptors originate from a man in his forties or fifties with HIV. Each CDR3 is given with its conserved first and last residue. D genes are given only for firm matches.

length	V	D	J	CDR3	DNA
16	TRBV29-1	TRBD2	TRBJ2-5	CSVEDLAGGNQETQYF	TGCAGCGTTGAAGATCTAGCGGGGGGGAACCAAGAGACCCAGTACTTC
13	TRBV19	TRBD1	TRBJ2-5	CASSGTAKETQYF	TGTGCCAGTAGCGGGACAGCCAAAGAGACCCAGTACTTC
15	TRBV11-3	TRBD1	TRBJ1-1	CASSYGTGEDTEAFF	TGTGCCAGCAGCTACGGGACAGGGGAGGACACTGAAGCTTTCTTT
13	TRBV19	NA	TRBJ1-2	CASSIPGIDGYTF	TGTGCCAGTAGTATTCCGGGGATCGATGGCTACACCTTC
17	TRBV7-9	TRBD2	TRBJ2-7	CASSFGTSGRIQYEQYF	TGTGCCAGCAGCTTCGGGACTAGCGGGAGGATTCAATACGAGCAGTACTTC
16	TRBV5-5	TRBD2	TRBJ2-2	CASSLEREVNTGELFF	TGTGCCAGCAGCTTGGAGCGGGAGGTCAACACCGGGGAGCTGTTTTTT
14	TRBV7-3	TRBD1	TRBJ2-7	CASSPTGQGREQYF	TGTGCCAGCAGCCCCACCGGACAGGGGCGCGAGCAGTACTTC
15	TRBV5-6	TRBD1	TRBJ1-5	CASSSPTGVGQPQHF	TGTGCCAGCAGCTCACCGACAGGGGTTGGTCAGCCCCAGCATTTT
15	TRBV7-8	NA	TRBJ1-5	CASSLGTEGDQPQHF	TGTGCCAGCAGCTTAGGGACAGAAGGGGATCAGCCCCAGCATTTT
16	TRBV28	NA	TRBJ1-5	CASSSASGMNNQPQHF	TGTGCCAGCAGTTCTGCGTCTGGTATGAACAATCAGCCCCAGCATTTT
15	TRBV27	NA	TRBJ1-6	CASSYSGSNNSPLHF	TGTGCCAGCAGTTATTCCGGGTCCAATAATTCACCCCTCCACTTT